The 31 T cell receptor beta chains below all came from one sample that was sequenced in a study of blood T cell repertoires in COVID-19. Profiled with immunoSEQ multiplex PCR; TCRdb holds only in-frame clones, not every one. This sample has under 150,000 clones, with 70% to 90% found just once. The specimen was peripheral blood. These receptor sequences come from a human donor in a cohort sampled during active COVID-19.

V usage is TRBV6-1 and J usage is TRBJ2-7; D may be TRBD1 (6 bases). Germline V gene lookup returns CDR1 MNHNS and CDR2 SASEGT. The CDR3 is made up of 17 amino acids. Trimming removed 4 bases from V and 6 bases from J, with 25 bases in between. CDR3 bases: TGTGCCAGCAGTGGGCAACCGGGACATATCAGAGGGGCCGAGCAGTACTTC. Protein product: CASSGQPGHIRGAEQYF.

The CDR3 DNA sequence: TGTGCCAGCAGCTTGGGACGGACTAGCGGGAGGCTTCAAGAGACCCAGTACTTC. Its protein product is CASSLGRTSGRLQETQYF. V gene TRBV11-2 combines with J gene TRBJ2-5, with 14 bases that match TRBD2. V was pared by 3 bases and J by 2 bases, with 8 bases of the junction left unmatched. This CDR3 has 18 residues. Germline V gene sequence: CDR1 SGHAT, CDR2 FQNNGV.

The V gene is TRBV4-1, the J gene TRBJ2-7; 7 bases fit TRBD2. The CDR3 extends over 15 amino acids. The germline V gene encodes CDR1 MGHRA and CDR2 YSYEKL. Trimming removed 0 bases from V and 5 bases from J; junction bases left unmatched: 7. Written as DNA, the CDR3 is TGCGCCAGCAGCCAAGAAGGGAGGGTCTGGAACGAGCAGTACTTC. This encodes CASSQEGRVWNEQYF.

The chain is built from TRBV2 and TRBJ1-5; 7 nucleotides line up with TRBD1. The ends lost 6 bases at V and 3 bases at J; junction bases unmatched: 5. Germline V gives CDR1 SNHLY, CDR2 FYNNEI. The CDR3 length is 14 residues. The CDR3 reads CASRGRGSNQPQHF. In DNA form, the CDR3 reads TGTGCCAGCAGGGGCAGGGGGTCCAATCAGCCCCAGCATTTT.

The chain couples TRBV19 to TRBJ2-5, with D perhaps TRBD2 (5 bases). CDR1 is LNHDA and CDR2 is SQIVND in the germline V gene (reference sequence). This CDR3 is 13 amino acids long. The V gene lost 3 bases and the J gene lost 7 bases, with 12 bases spanning the gap. CDR3 sequence reads: CASSIGSGGTQYF. As DNA, the CDR3 is TGTGCCAGTAGTATCGGGTCAGGAGGGACCCAGTACTTC.

The V call is TRBV21-1, the J call TRBJ1-1. TRBV21-1 has pseudogene status. The CDR3 is 15 residues long. CDR3 coding DNA: TGTGCCAGCAGCCTTGGGGAGGCGATGAACACTGAAGCTTTCTTT. Translated, it gives CASSLGEAMNTEAFF.

This chain uses TRBV18 with TRBJ1-4; D is perhaps TRBD1 (6 bases). The CDR3 consists of 17 residues. Germline V lookup: CDR1 KGHSH, CDR2 LQKENI. The germline V and J ends were trimmed by 3 bases and 6 bases, with 20 bases remaining between them. The CDR3: CASSPLGQGLSDEKLFF. The CDR3 nucleotides read TGTGCCAGCTCACCCCTGGGTCAGGGGTTAAGTGATGAAAAACTGTTTTTT.

The J gene is TRBJ2-2, the V gene TRBV10-3; 9 positions match TRBD1. Germline CDR1 is ENHRY and CDR2 is SYGVKD. This CDR3 has 13 residues. Trimming cost V 11 bases and J 5 bases; bases outside gene matches: 6. The CDR3, as DNA: TGTGCCTTATCGACAGGGGGAACCGGGGAGCTGTTTTTT. Its translation is CALSTGGTGELFF.

This chain links TRBV28 with TRBJ2-4; TRBD2 is a possible D gene (5 bases). Trimming pared 5 bases from V and 8 bases from J, leaving 10 bases between. Germline V CDR1 and CDR2: MDHEN, SYDVKM. The CDR3 loop spans 12 amino acids. The CDR3 DNA follows: TGTGCCAGCAGTCATATCGGGGACATTCAGTACTTC. Protein: CASSHIGDIQYF.

This sequence joins TRBV9 and TRBJ2-2; possible D gene TRBD1, 5 bases. Between the trimmed V and J ends, which lost 2 bases and 0 bases, there was a span of 11 bases. Germline V gene sequence: CDR1 SGDLS, CDR2 YYNGEE. The CDR3 length is 16 residues. CDR3 nucleotide sequence: TGTGCCAGCAGCGTTCAGGGCGGATCGAACACCGGGGAGCTGTTTTTT. It yields the protein CASSVQGGSNTGELFF.

V gene TRBV18 combines with J gene TRBJ2-3; TRBD1 matches at 8 bases. Germline V gene lookup returns CDR1 KGHSH and CDR2 LQKENI. J gave up 0 bases and V 3 bases, and 5 bases lay outside the gene matches. The CDR3 spans 16 residues. CDR3 sequence (DNA): TGTGCCAGCTCACCCACCCAGGGGGCCAGCACAGATACGCAGTATTTT. As protein: CASSPTQGASTDTQYF.

CDR3 sequence reads: CASRDRGAPSYEQYF. CDR3 sequence (DNA): TGTGCCAGCAGAGACAGGGGGGCGCCTTCCTACGAGCAGTACTTC. The chain employs TRBV2 and TRBJ2-7; 9 nucleotides line up with TRBD1. The CDR3 sequence is 15 residues long. Losses at the gene ends were 6 bases for V and 1 base for J; bases not matched to a gene: 7. In germline, CDR1 is SNHLY, CDR2 FYNNEI.

This chain links TRBV2 with TRBJ2-1; 14 nucleotides align to TRBD2. Per germline, CDR1 SNHLY and CDR2 FYNNEI. The CDR3 is 16 residues long. V trimming: 6 bases; J trimming: 6 bases; junction bases outside the gene matches: 7. The CDR3 DNA reads TGTGCCAGCAGACGACTAGCGGGAGGGCACCGCAATGAGCAGTTCTTC. Translated: CASRRLAGGHRNEQFF.

This chain uses TRBV6-5 with TRBJ2-7; tentatively, D is TRBD2 (6 bases). The CDR3 is made up of 15 amino acids. V was pared by 0 bases and J by 3 bases, with 12 bases between. CDR1 is MNHEY and CDR2 is SVGAGI in the germline V gene. The CDR3 nucleotides are TGTGCCAGCAGTTACTCTCAGGTGGGGGGCTACGAGCAGTACTTC. Its protein is CASSYSQVGGYEQYF.

DNA of the CDR3: TGTGCCAGCAGCTTGCCGGCGGGGATGAACACTGAAGCTTTCTTT. As protein: CASSLPAGMNTEAFF. V is TRBV5-6 and J is TRBJ1-1; D is undetermined. This CDR3 is built from 15 residues. The V end was cut by 1 base, the J end by 0 bases, with 10 bases between. Germline CDR1 and CDR2: SGHDT and YYEEEE.

This clone has a handful of counts. The chain uses TRBV4-1 and TRBJ1-2; D is possibly TRBD1 (5 bases). V lost 0 bases and J lost 4, with 9 bases in between. Germline V lookup: CDR1 MGHRA, CDR2 YSYEKL. The CDR3 is made up of 14 amino acids. CDR3 DNA: TGCGCCAGCAGCCAAGAGACAGCAACCTATGGCTACACCTTC. As protein: CASSQETATYGYTF.

The chain links TRBV30 to TRBJ2-1; TRBD2 aligns across 8 bases. The V gene end was trimmed by 0 bases and the J gene end by 8 bases; junction bases not matched to a gene: 9. CDR1 is GTSNPN, CDR2 SVGIG, per germline (reference sequence). The length of the CDR3 is 15 residues. The CDR3 sequence is CAWSVLAGGGDEQFF. As DNA, the CDR3 is TGTGCCTGGAGTGTACTGGCGGGGGGCGGGGATGAGCAGTTCTTC.

The V and J genes are TRBV7-9 and TRBJ2-5; 9 bases are shared with TRBD2. This CDR3 is 16 amino acids long. CDR1 is SEHNR, CDR2 FQNEAQ, per germline (reference sequence). The V segment lost 4 bases and the J segment 4 bases; nucleotides outside the gene matches: 10. DNA of the CDR3: TGTGCCAGCAGCTCCTCCTTGACTAGCGGAAGAGAGACCCAGTACTTC. Amino acids: CASSSSLTSGRETQYF. The whole variable domain, filled in from reference TRBV7-9 and TRBJ2-5, reads DTGVSQNPRHKITKRGQNVTFRCDPISEHNRLYWYRQTLGQGPEFLTYFQNEAQLEKSRLLSDRFSAERPKGSFSTLEIQRTEQGDSAMYLCASSSSLTSGRETQYFGPGTRLLVL.

The chain couples TRBV29-1 to TRBJ1-1, with D maybe TRBD1 (5 bases). Trimming stripped 7 bases from V and 1 base from J, with 10 bases between. The CDR3 loop spans 12 amino acids. In germline, CDR1 is SQVTM, CDR2 ANQGSEA. CDR3 loop: CSGRDQNTEAFF. The CDR3, as DNA: TGCAGCGGGAGGGACCAGAACACTGAAGCTTTCTTT.

The genes are TRBV18 and TRBJ1-1, with 7 bases identical to TRBD1. V trimming: 5 bases; J trimming: 2 bases; junction bases outside the gene matches: 11. The CDR3 length is 16 residues. Germline V gene lookup returns CDR1 KGHSH and CDR2 LQKENI. The CDR3 is CASSATGTIGNTEAFF. The CDR3 nucleotides are TGTGCCAGCTCAGCGACAGGGACCATAGGAAACACTGAAGCTTTCTTT.

This clone has just a few counts. V usage is TRBV28 and J usage is TRBJ1-5; a possible D gene is TRBD1 (6 bases). The CDR3 runs to 14 residues. Trimming cost V 6 bases and J 0 bases, with 9 bases left between them. CDR1 and CDR2 from the germline V gene are MDHEN and SYDVKM. CDR3 DNA sequence: TGTGCCAGCAGGGACAGTTATAGCAATCAGCCCCAGCATTTT. Translation: CASRDSYSNQPQHF.

CDR3 sequence reads: CASGLAGAETQYF. The CDR3 DNA reads as TGTGCCAGCGGACTAGCGGGAGCAGAGACCCAGTACTTC. The V gene is TRBV24-1, the J gene TRBJ2-5, with TRBD2 matching over 13 bases. The CDR3 loop spans 13 amino acids. CDR1 and CDR2 (germline): KGHDR, SFDVKD. J was trimmed by 4 bases and V by 11 bases; bases with no gene match: 3.

The gene calls are TRBV12-3 or TRBV12-4 and TRBJ2-1, with a tentative D call TRBD2 (5 bases). V was cut by 7 bases and J by 8 bases, with 15 bases left in between. The CDR3 is 13 residues long. CDR3 in DNA: TGTGCCAGCACCGGAACTAGTTACGATGAGCAGTTCTTC. Protein: CASTGTSYDEQFF.

Only one count was recorded for this clone. This chain connects TRBV27 to TRBJ2-3, with 7 bases identical to TRBD1. CDR1 and CDR2 (germline): MNHEY, SMNVEV (reference sequence). The CDR3 sequence is 15 residues long. After removal of 5 bases from V and 0 bases from J, the junction contained 5 bases not matched to a gene. This CDR3 reads CASSPGQTSTDTQYF. For the CDR3, the DNA is TGTGCCAGCAGTCCGGGACAGACTAGCACAGATACGCAGTATTTT.

V and J are TRBV7-9 and TRBJ2-3, with D possibly being TRBD2 (6 bases). The V end lost 5 bases, the J end lost 3 bases, and 15 bases lay between the germline ends. From germline, CDR1 is SEHNR and CDR2 FQNEAQ (reference sequence). This CDR3 has 15 amino acids. CDR3 DNA: TGTGCCAGCAGCCACATCTTGGCGGGGACAGATACGCAGTATTTT. Encoded protein: CASSHILAGTDTQYF.

The chain uses TRBV15 and TRBJ2-3, with 9 bases fitting TRBD2. The CDR3 sequence is 17 residues long. J was trimmed by 6 bases and V by 5 bases; bases with no gene match: 15. From germline, CDR1 is LNHNV and CDR2 YYDKDF (reference sequence). CDR3 loop: CATSPRTTSGWVDTQYF. As DNA, the CDR3 is TGTGCCACCAGCCCCCGAACCACTAGCGGGTGGGTCGATACGCAGTATTTT.

DNA of the CDR3: TGTGCCAGCAGCCAAGAAGGGGGCGGGGGGTATTCGCAAGAGACCCAGTACTTC. It specifies CASSQEGGGGYSQETQYF. The chain joins TRBV3-1 (or the pseudogene TRBV3-2) to TRBJ2-5; tentatively, D is TRBD2 (8 bases). The CDR3 loop spans 18 amino acids. Germline V gives CDR1 LGHDT, CDR2 YNNKEL (reference sequence). With 0 bases removed from V and 2 bases from J, the gap between germline ends came to 19 bases.

This clone was counted many times. The J gene is TRBJ1-1, the V gene TRBV13; 9 bases are shared with TRBD1. Germline V gives CDR1 PRHDT, CDR2 FYEKMQ (reference sequence). The CDR3 totals 14 residues. V shed 5 bases, J shed 3 bases, and the junction held 4 bases outside the gene matches. CDR3 coding DNA: TGTGCCAGCAGCGAGGGACAGGGTCACACTGAAGCTTTCTTT. Residues: CASSEGQGHTEAFF.

This clone has a handful of counts. This chain joins TRBV11-2 and TRBJ2-3; 7 bases line up with TRBD2. Trimming at V came to 7 bases and at J to 2 bases, leaving 9 bases not matched to a gene. From germline, CDR1 is SGHAT and CDR2 FQNNGV. This CDR3 is built from 15 residues. The CDR3 sequence is CASTLRRGFTDTQYF. For the CDR3, the DNA is TGTGCCAGCACCCTCAGGCGGGGGTTCACAGATACGCAGTATTTT. The full variable domain, rest sourced from reference TRBV11-2 and TRBJ2-3, is EAGVAQSPRYKIIEKRQSVAFWCNPISGHATLYWYQQILGQGPKLLIQFQNNGVVDDSQLPKDRFSAERLKGVDSTLKIQPAKLEDSAVYLCASTLRRGFTDTQYFGPGTRLTVL.

The count of this clone is one. The V gene is TRBV12-3 or TRBV12-4, the J gene TRBJ2-5; 7 positions match TRBD2. The CDR3 loop spans 12 amino acids. Trimming at V came to 4 bases and at J to 5 bases, leaving 1 base not matched to a gene. CDR3 in DNA: TGTGCCAGCAGTTACGGGGGGGAGACCCAGTACTTC. It encodes CASSYGGETQYF.

The gene calls are TRBV19 and TRBJ2-1; TRBD1 matches 7 bases. Losses at the gene ends were 0 bases for V and 0 bases for J; bases not matched to a gene: 5. From germline, CDR1 is LNHDA and CDR2 SQIVND (reference sequence). The CDR3 is 17 residues long. CDR3 nucleotides: TGTGCCAGTAGTATAGATACCGCAGGGGGCTCCTACAATGAGCAGTTCTTC. It yields the protein CASSIDTAGGSYNEQFF.